A selection of T cell receptor beta chains follows, all from one sample in a study of cytomegalovirus exposure and HLA in healthy donors. The assay was immunoSEQ multiplex PCR, and TCRdb's table has in-frame clones only and misses some. The repertoire has tens of thousands of clones, about three quarters of them found once; the top ten carry over 2.5%. The sequenced material came from PBMCs. The receptors come from a man younger than 35 in good health and CMV-seronegative. Each CDR3 is given with its conserved first and last residue. The D gene is left open where the match is weak. Size is omitted from some rows. Given values are once, few, many or a class for expanded clones.

size: NA; J: TRBJ1-2; D: NA; V: TRBV5-1; DNA: TGCGCCAGCAGCTTGGGACAGGAGCTCAATGGCTACACCTTC; CDR3: CASSLGQELNGYTF
size: few; J: TRBJ1-1; D: NA; V: TRBV2; DNA: TGTGCCAGCATTTTACCAAGCGTGAACACTGAAGCTTTCTTT; CDR3: CASILPSVNTEAFF
size: few; J: TRBJ2-1; D: TRBD1; V: TRBV6-4; DNA: TGTGCCAGCAGCTCTTGGGGGACAGGGCGGAATGAGCAGTTCTTC; CDR3: CASSSWGTGRNEQFF
size: NA; J: TRBJ2-3; D: TRBD2; V: TRBV27; DNA: TGTGCCAGCAGTCCAAGGACTAGGGCCCCAGATACGCAGTATTTT; CDR3: CASSPRTRAPDTQYF
size: NA; J: TRBJ2-5; D: NA; V: TRBV5-1; DNA: TGCGCCAGCAGCTTGGGGGCCCGAGAGACCCAGTACTTC; CDR3: CASSLGARETQYF
size: NA; J: TRBJ1-4; D: NA; V: TRBV28; DNA: TGTGCCAGCAGCCACGGGTCGGGAGGGCATGAAAAACTGTTTTTT; CDR3: CASSHGSGGHEKLFF
size: once; J: TRBJ2-1; D: TRBD1; V: TRBV5-6; DNA: TGTGCCAGCAGCTTTGGGGACAGTGCCTACAATGAGCAGTTCTTC; CDR3: CASSFGDSAYNEQFF
size: few; J: TRBJ2-2; D: TRBD1; V: TRBV25-1; DNA: TGTGCCAGCAGTCTACGACAGGGGACATATACCACCGGGGAGCTGTTTTTT; CDR3: CASSLRQGTYTTGELFF
size: NA; J: TRBJ2-4; D: TRBD1; V: TRBV6-4; DNA: TGTGCCAGCAGTGACGGACAGGGAAACATTCAGTACTTC; CDR3: CASSDGQGNIQYF
size: NA; J: TRBJ2-2; D: TRBD1; V: TRBV5-1; DNA: TGCGCCAGCAGCGTGGGACAGGGGTTCGGGGAGCTGTTTTTT; CDR3: CASSVGQGFGELFF
size: few; J: TRBJ2-3; D: NA; V: TRBV9; DNA: TGTGCCAGCAGCTTCCCCGGGGATACGCAGTATTTT; CDR3: CASSFPGDTQYF